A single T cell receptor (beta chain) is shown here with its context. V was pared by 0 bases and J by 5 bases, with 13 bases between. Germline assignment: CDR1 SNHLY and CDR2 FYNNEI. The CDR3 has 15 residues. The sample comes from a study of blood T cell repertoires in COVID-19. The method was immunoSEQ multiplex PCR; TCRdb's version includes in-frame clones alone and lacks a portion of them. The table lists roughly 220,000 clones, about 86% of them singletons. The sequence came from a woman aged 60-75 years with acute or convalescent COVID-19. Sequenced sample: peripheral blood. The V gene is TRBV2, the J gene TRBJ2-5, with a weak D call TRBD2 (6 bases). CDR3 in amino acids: CASSEALLAGETQYF. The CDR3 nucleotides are TGTGCCAGCAGTGAAGCGCTACTAGCTGGGGAGACCCAGTACTTC.